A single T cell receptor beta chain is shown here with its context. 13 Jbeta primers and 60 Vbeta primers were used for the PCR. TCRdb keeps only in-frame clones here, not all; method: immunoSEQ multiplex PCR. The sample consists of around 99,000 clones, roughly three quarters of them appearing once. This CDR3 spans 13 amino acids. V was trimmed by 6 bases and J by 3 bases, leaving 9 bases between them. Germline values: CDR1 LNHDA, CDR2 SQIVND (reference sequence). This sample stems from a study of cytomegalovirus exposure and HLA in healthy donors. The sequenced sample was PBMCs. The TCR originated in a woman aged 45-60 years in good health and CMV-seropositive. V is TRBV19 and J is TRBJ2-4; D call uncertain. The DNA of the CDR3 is TGTGCCAGTAGGAGTGGTGGCAAAAACATTCAGTACTTC. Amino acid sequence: CASRSGGKNIQYF. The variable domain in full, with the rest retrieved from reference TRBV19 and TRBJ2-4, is DGGITQSPKYLFRKEGQNVTLSCEQNLNHDAMYWYRQDPGQGLRLIYYSQIVNDFQKGDIAEGYSVSREKKESFPLTVTSAQKNPTAFYLCASRSGGKNIQYFGAGTRLSVL.